These T cell receptor beta chains were read from a single sample in a study of cytomegalovirus exposure and HLA in healthy donors. The assay was immunoSEQ multiplex PCR, and TCRdb's table has in-frame clones only and misses some. The sample has fewer than 400,000 clones, just over 85% seen once. The sample taken for sequencing was PBMCs. These receptors came from a young woman in good health and CMV-seronegative. Each CDR3 is given with its conserved first and last residue. A D gene is named only where the DNA matches it firmly. Size tells how often a clone was seen (once, few, many) or the class of an expanded clone, and some rows leave it out.

j_call clone_size d_call cdr3_length v_call cdr3_aa cdr3_nt
TRBJ1-5 NA NA 19 TRBV28 CASSLSGGLYVYSNQPQHF TGTGCCAGCAGTTTAAGTGGGGGCTTGTACGTCTATAGCAATCAGCCCCAGCATTTT
TRBJ1-3 NA NA 14 TRBV7-8 CASSLQGPGNTIYF TGTGCCAGCAGCCTACAGGGCCCCGGAAACACCATATATTTT
TRBJ2-7 NA NA 13 TRBV6-5 CASSYSSSYEQYF TGTGCCAGCAGTTACTCTAGTTCCTACGAGCAGTACTTC
TRBJ2-7 NA TRBD2 14 TRBV18 CASSSLRTSDEQYF TGTGCCAGCTCATCACTGCGGACTAGCGACGAGCAGTACTTC
TRBJ1-1 NA NA 18 TRBV4-3 CASSQDQGNRQTNTEAFF TGCGCCAGCAGCCAAGACCAGGGGAACAGACAAACGAACACTGAAGCTTTCTTT
TRBJ2-5 NA TRBD2 15 TRBV2 CASRELAGGGEGQYF TGTGCCAGCAGGGAGCTAGCGGGAGGGGGGGAAGGCCAGTACTTC
TRBJ2-1 NA NA 14 TRBV28 CASSLMGLLNEQFF TGTGCCAGCAGTTTGATGGGACTCCTCAATGAGCAGTTCTTC
TRBJ2-3 NA TRBD1 16 TRBV6-4 CASSDTRDRATDTQYF TGTGCCAGCAGTGACACCCGGGACAGGGCCACAGATACGCAGTATTTT
TRBJ1-1 NA NA 13 TRBV2 CASSATGNTEAFF TGTGCCAGCAGCGCAACAGGGAACACTGAAGCTTTCTTT
TRBJ1-4 NA NA 12 TRBV5-1 CASSFDGNQLFF TGCGCCAGCAGCTTCGACGGGAACCAACTGTTTTTT
TRBJ2-5 NA TRBD1 14 TRBV10-3 CAISGGTVRETQYF TGTGCCATCAGTGGAGGGACAGTTCGGGAGACCCAGTACTTC
TRBJ1-5 NA TRBD1 15 TRBV18 CASSPGQGPSQPQHF TGTGCCAGCTCACCGGGACAGGGACCTTCTCAGCCCCAGCATTTT
TRBJ1-5 NA TRBD1 17 TRBV4-1 CASSQRTGGNSNQPQHF TGCGCCAGCAGCCAACGGACAGGGGGAAATAGCAATCAGCCCCAGCATTTT
TRBJ1-4 NA NA 14 TRBV9 CASSDQGPSEKLFF TGTGCCAGCAGCGACCAGGGTCCCTCCGAAAAACTGTTTTTT
TRBJ2-1 NA NA 15 TRBV5-1 CASSPIADSYNEQFF TGCGCCAGCAGCCCGATTGCGGACTCCTACAATGAGCAGTTCTTC
TRBJ2-2 once TRBD2 16 TRBV2 CASSGSGSRDTGELFF TGTGCCAGCAGTGGTAGCGGGAGCCGTGACACCGGGGAGCTGTTTTTT
TRBJ1-2 NA NA 13 TRBV19 CASGRRTDYGYTF TGTGCCAGCGGACGCCGGACAGACTATGGCTACACCTTC
TRBJ1-5 NA NA 13 TRBV15 CATSRDLGQPQHF TGTGCCACCAGCAGAGATCTAGGTCAGCCCCAGCATTTT
TRBJ1-3 once NA 15 TRBV2 CASRHDTYSGNTIYF TGTGCCAGCAGACATGACACCTACTCTGGAAACACCATATATTTT
TRBJ2-2 NA NA 14 TRBV2 CASRPLAETGELFF TGTGCCAGCAGACCCCTAGCAGAAACCGGGGAGCTGTTTTTT
TRBJ1-2 NA TRBD1 12 TRBV29-1 CSVVGQGAGYTF TGCAGCGTTGTCGGACAGGGCGCCGGCTACACCTTC
TRBJ2-5 NA NA 13 TRBV7-9 CASSRGFQETQYF TGTGCCAGCAGCCGGGGGTTCCAAGAGACCCAGTACTTC
TRBJ2-1 NA TRBD1 15 TRBV9 CASSVEGQTYNEQFF TGTGCCAGCAGCGTAGAGGGACAGACCTACAATGAGCAGTTCTTC
TRBJ1-2 NA NA 14 TRBV5-6 CASSLEQLNYGYTF TGTGCCAGCAGCTTGGAACAGCTTAACTATGGCTACACCTTC
TRBJ2-3 NA NA 15 TRBV6-4 CASRPGLGTTDTQYF TGTGCCAGCAGACCGGGACTCGGAACCACAGATACGCAGTATTTT
TRBJ2-1 few TRBD1 14 TRBV10-3 CAIRDRFAYNEQFF TGTGCCATCAGGGACAGGTTTGCGTACAATGAGCAGTTCTTC
TRBJ2-3 NA TRBD1 19 TRBV28 CASSPTPGTGGLGTDTQYF TGTGCCAGCAGTCCAACCCCCGGGACAGGGGGCTTGGGGACAGATACGCAGTATTTT
TRBJ2-2 NA NA 11 TRBV29-1 CSARDTGELFF TGCAGCGCCCGGGACACCGGGGAGCTGTTTTTT
TRBJ1-2 NA TRBD1 14 TRBV4-3 CASSPGQGGYGYTF TGCGCCAGCAGCCCAGGACAGGGGGGGTATGGCTACACCTTC
TRBJ2-5 once NA 13 TRBV25-1 CASSEPVRETQYF TGTGCCAGCAGTGAACCCGTGCGAGAGACCCAGTACTTC
TRBJ2-1 NA TRBD1 16 TRBV11-3 CASSGPGTGGTDEQFF TGTGCCAGCAGCGGGCCCGGGACAGGGGGCACGGATGAGCAGTTCTTC
TRBJ1-5 NA TRBD1 15 TRBV28 CASSSGQGGNQPQHF TGTGCCAGCAGCTCGGGACAGGGTGGCAATCAGCCCCAGCATTTT
TRBJ1-2 NA TRBD1 16 TRBV13 CASSPGQGAPNYGYTF TGTGCCAGCAGCCCGGGACAGGGGGCGCCTAACTATGGCTACACCTTC
TRBJ1-1 once NA 17 TRBV28 CASSRSRVTGLNTEAFF TGTGCCAGCAGTCGGAGTCGGGTTACAGGGCTGAACACTGAAGCTTTCTTT
TRBJ1-5 NA NA 16 TRBV5-6 CASSLQTGDSNQPQHF TGTGCCAGCAGCCTTCAAACAGGTGATAGCAATCAGCCCCAGCATTTT
TRBJ2-3 NA TRBD2 15 TRBV9 CASSVSGRAEDTQYF TGTGCCAGCAGCGTTAGCGGGAGGGCCGAGGATACGCAGTATTTT
TRBJ2-7 NA TRBD1 14 TRBV27 CASSTGQGNYEQYF TGTGCCAGCAGTACGGGACAGGGGAACTACGAGCAGTACTTC
TRBJ2-4 NA TRBD2 16 TRBV18 CASSPPSGGGKNIQYF TGTGCCAGCTCACCACCGTCGGGAGGTGGCAAAAACATTCAGTACTTC
TRBJ2-1 NA NA 13 TRBV11-2 CASSLDAGVEQFF TGTGCCAGCAGCTTAGACGCAGGGGTTGAGCAGTTCTTC
TRBJ2-7 NA NA 15 TRBV14 CASSQVGGIGYEQYF TGTGCCAGCAGCCAAGTTGGGGGGATAGGCTACGAGCAGTACTTC
TRBJ2-7 NA NA 12 TRBV9 CASSAAAGEQYF TGTGCCAGCAGCGCCGCGGCCGGCGAGCAGTACTTC
TRBJ2-1 NA TRBD2 14 TRBV28 CASRRLAGASEQFF TGTGCCAGCAGAAGACTAGCGGGAGCTAGTGAGCAGTTCTTC